This section outlines one T cell receptor beta chain sequence together with its context. This sample stems from a study of blood T cell repertoires in COVID-19. Study summary: The analysed material was cDNA or gDNA that came from T cells, B-cell-depleted T cells, or PBMCs.

This CDR3 is built from 15 residues. Looked up from germline, CDR1 is SNHLY and CDR2 is FYNNEI. V lost 3 bases, J lost 3 bases, and 3 bases stayed unmatched. Original analysis: Amplification of reference gene primers provided the estimated nucleated cell counts. The repertoire was sequenced with immunoSEQ multiplex PCR; TCRdb's copy has only in-frame clones and lacks some. The DNA gave D and trimming, while V, J and clone size come from that table. In the table there are 250,000 to 350,000 clones, roughly nine tenths of which are singletons. The receptor was derived from a man younger than 35 with active or convalescent COVID-19. Sequencing input: peripheral blood. The chain uses TRBV2 and TRBJ2-2; 8 bases align to TRBD1. The CDR3 is CASSEGRGHTGELFF. The CDR3 DNA is TGTGCCAGCAGTGAGGGCAGGGGGCACACCGGGGAGCTGTTTTTT.